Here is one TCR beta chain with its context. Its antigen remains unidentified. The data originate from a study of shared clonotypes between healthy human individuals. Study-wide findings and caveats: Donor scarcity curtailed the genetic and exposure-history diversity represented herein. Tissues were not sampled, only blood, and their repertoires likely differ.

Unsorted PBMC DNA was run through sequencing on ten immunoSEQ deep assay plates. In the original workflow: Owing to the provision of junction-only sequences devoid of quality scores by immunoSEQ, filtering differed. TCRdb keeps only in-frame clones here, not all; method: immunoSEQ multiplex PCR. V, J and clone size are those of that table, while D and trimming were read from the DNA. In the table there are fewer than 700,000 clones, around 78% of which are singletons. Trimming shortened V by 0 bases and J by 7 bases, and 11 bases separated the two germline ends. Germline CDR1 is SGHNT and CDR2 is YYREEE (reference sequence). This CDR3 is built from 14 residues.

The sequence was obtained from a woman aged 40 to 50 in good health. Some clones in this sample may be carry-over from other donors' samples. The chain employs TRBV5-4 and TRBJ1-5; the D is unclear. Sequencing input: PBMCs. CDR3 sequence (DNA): TGTGCCAGCAGCTTGGCCGGGGTTGACCAGCCCCAGCATTTT. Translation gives CASSLAGVDQPQHF.